This paragraph reports one TCR beta chain. Antigen unknown. Method: immunoSEQ multiplex PCR; TCRdb's copy keeps in-frame clones and lacks some. The sample holds about 130,000 clones; over 85% are singletons and the top ten take 5.4%. This entry belongs to a study of T cell responses to AZD1222 COVID-19 vaccine. About the study: Second doses at about 4 or about 12 weeks were pooled.

The germline gives CDR1 LNHNV, CDR2 YYDKDF (reference sequence). CDR3 length equals 17 residues. Unmatched junction bases numbered 14, after V lost 0 bases and J lost 9 bases. Findings and caveats of the study: In all cases, repertoires were sampled only after the peak T cell response. CD4 TCRs associated with vaccination spanned spike, dominating at 160-218 and 743-854.

This receptor was taken from an adult in good health. The J gene is TRBJ2-1, the V gene TRBV15; TRBD2 matches at 7 bases. The source material was peripheral blood, sampled on day 0 of AZD1222 vaccination. The CDR3 loop reads CATSREPLGRESGEQFF. In DNA, the CDR3 is TGTGCCACCAGCAGAGAACCCCTAGGGCGGGAGAGTGGTGAGCAGTTCTTC.